This T cell receptor beta chain emerged from a study of radiotherapy plus CTLA-4 blockade in lung cancer. As concerns this clone: Its antigen is as yet unknown.

Germline CDR1 reads MNHNS; CDR2 reads SASEGT. There are 14 residues in the CDR3. Trimming shortened V by 3 bases and J by 10 bases, and 13 bases separated the two germline ends. Using immunoSEQ multiplex PCR, the repertoire was profiled, and TCRdb retains in-frame clones only, with some absent. The sample shows more than 60,000 clones, 65% to 85% of them seen only once. Findings and caveats of the study: Radiotherapy plus ipilimumab was followed by expansion in blood of tumor-derived TCR clones. Dynamics of early blood T cell clones, together with interferon-beta, were reportedly the best predictors of response.

The sequence was obtained from a human donor with non-small cell lung cancer who had a complete response to radiotherapy plus ipilimumab. Sequencing was performed on peripheral blood, taken from a patient treated with radiotherapy plus ipilimumab. The chain links TRBV6-1 to TRBJ1-6; D uncertain. The CDR3 is CASSELQKNSPLHF. Written as DNA, the CDR3 is TGTGCCAGCAGTGAGTTACAGAAGAACTCACCCCTCCACTTT.